This T cell receptor beta chain was sequenced for a study of T cells in localized non-small cell lung cancer. The repertoire was sequenced with immunoSEQ multiplex PCR; TCRdb's copy has only in-frame clones and lacks some. The sample gives around 83,000 clones, roughly 89% of which show up once; about 16% is in the top ten. V lost 6 bases and J 5 bases, leaving 13 bases between the germline ends. The V gene's germline CDR1 is MDHEN and CDR2 SYDVKM. This CDR3 comprises 13 residues. This chain links TRBV28 with TRBJ2-5, with D maybe TRBD1 (6 bases). The source is a man aged 40 to 75 with stage I squamous cell lung carcinoma. Sample: peripheral blood, taken before any cancer treatment. The CDR3 nucleotides read TGTGCCAGCAGGGCGGACAGACTGGAGACCCAGTACTTC. It codes for CASRADRLETQYF.